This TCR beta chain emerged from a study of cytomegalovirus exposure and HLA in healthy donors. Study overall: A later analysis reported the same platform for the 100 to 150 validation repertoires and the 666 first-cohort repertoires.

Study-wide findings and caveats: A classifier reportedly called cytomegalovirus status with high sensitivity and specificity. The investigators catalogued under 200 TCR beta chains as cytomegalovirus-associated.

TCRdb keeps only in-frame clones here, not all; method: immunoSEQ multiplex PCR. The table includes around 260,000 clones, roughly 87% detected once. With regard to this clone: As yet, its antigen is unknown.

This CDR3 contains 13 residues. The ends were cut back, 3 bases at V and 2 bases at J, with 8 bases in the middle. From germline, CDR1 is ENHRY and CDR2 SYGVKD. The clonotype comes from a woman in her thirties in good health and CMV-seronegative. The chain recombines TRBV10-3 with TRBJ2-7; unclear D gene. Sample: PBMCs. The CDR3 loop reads CAISDGRTYEQYF. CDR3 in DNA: TGTGCCATCAGTGATGGACGGACCTACGAGCAGTACTTC.